This is a list of T cell receptor beta chains from one sample in a study of blood T cell repertoires in COVID-19. TCRdb's table, derived via immunoSEQ multiplex PCR, lists solely in-frame clones and lacks some. The table has roughly 150,000 clones, around 82% seen once. Sequencing input: peripheral blood. The receptor source for this set is an elderly woman with acute or convalescent COVID-19. Both conserved end residues are part of each CDR3. The D gene is left open where the match is weak. The size of a clone is reported for some rows only, either as once, few or many, or as a class for expanded clones.

>TRBJ2-3|12|TRBV14|.|.
CASSPSSGTQYF
>TRBJ1-2|15|TRBV2|.|.
CASSHGVTGNYGYTF
>TRBJ2-7|14|TRBV14|.|TRBD1
CASSGRQGAFEQYF
>TRBJ2-3|19|TRBV4-3|.|.
CASSQEFAGRWLGTDTQYF
>TRBJ2-2|15|TRBV2|.|TRBD1
CASRGDRGRTGELFF
>TRBJ1-3|15|TRBV11-2|few|TRBD1
CASSFLQGSGNTIYF
>TRBJ2-7|15|TRBV7-2|.|.
CASSLAVAGAYEQYF
>TRBJ2-1|17|TRBV5-4|.|TRBD1
CASSSRAGTGAYNEQFF
>TRBJ1-1|14|TRBV7-2|.|.
CASSLQGGLTEAFF
>TRBJ2-7|12|TRBV2|.|TRBD2
CASIGRVGEQYF
>TRBJ2-1|14|TRBV6-6|.|.
CASSPQGSYNEQFF
>TRBJ2-3|14|TRBV6-1|few|TRBD2
CASSESGGADTQYF